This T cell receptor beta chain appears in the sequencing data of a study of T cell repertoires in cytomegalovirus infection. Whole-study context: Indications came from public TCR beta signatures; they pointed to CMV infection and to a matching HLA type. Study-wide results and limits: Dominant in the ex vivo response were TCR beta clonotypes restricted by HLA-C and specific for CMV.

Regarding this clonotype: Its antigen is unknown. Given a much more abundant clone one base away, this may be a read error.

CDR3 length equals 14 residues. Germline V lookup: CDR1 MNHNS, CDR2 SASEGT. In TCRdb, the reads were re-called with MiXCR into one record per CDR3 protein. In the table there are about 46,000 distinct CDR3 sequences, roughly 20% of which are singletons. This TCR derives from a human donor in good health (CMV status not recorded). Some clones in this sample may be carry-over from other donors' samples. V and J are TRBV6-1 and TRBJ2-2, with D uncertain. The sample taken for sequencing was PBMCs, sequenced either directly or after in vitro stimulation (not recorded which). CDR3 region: CDSSENPNTGELFF. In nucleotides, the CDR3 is TGTGACAGCAGTGAAAACCCGAACACCGGGGAGCTGTTTTTT.